Described below is a single TCR beta chain sequence and its context. Its antigen is undetermined. This sample is part of a study of T-cell memory formation after mild COVID-19. The study's findings and limits: Clones contracting over day 15 to 85 were CD4/CD8 balanced, with later expanders leaning CD4+. The second-wave clones peaking on day 37 were not confirmed as SARS-CoV-2-specific. Memory cells collected pre-infection included some clones that later responded, suggesting cross-reactive memory joined.

The CDR3 has 15 residues. From germline, CDR1 is SGHRS and CDR2 YFSETQ. V lost 4 bases to trimming and J lost 4 bases, with 17 bases between them. A single record per CDR3 protein comes from TCRdb applying MiXCR to the 5' RACE reads. The sample shows 580,000 or so distinct CDR3 sequences, 15% to 20% of them seen only once. The TCR comes from an adult woman who had mild COVID-19 (a few samples of this study predate the infection). Cell type and time point are not known. The material sequenced was PBMCs or a T cell subset sorted from them (not recorded which). V usage is TRBV5-1 and J usage is TRBJ2-5, with D maybe TRBD1 (5 bases). CDR3 nucleotides: TGCGCCAGCAGCGTGGTGGGCAGGGAAGGAGAGACCCAGTACTTC. This codes for CASSVVGREGETQYF.